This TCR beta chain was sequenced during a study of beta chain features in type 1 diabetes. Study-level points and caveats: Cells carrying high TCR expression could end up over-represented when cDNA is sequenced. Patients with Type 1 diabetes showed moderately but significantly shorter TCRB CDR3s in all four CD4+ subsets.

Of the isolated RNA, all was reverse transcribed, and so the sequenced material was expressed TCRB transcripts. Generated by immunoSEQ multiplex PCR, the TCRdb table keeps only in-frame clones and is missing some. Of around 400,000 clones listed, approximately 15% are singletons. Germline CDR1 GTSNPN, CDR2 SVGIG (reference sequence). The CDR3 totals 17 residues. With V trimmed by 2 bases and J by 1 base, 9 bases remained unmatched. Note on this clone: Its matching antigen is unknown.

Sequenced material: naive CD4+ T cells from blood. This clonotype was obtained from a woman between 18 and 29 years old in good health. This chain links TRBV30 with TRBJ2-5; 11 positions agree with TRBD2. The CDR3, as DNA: TGTGCCTGGAGTTTGAGACCGGGACTAGCGGTCCAAGAGACCCAGTACTTC. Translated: CAWSLRPGLAVQETQYF.